Listed here are 27 T cell receptor beta chains from one sample, sequenced in a study of T cells in Graves' hyperthyroidism and ophthalmopathy. Amplified regions were TCR beta CDR3 sequences from RNA transcripts. A set of HTBI primers served as the primers for a first-round RT-PCR of the TCR CDR3. Via MiXCR, TCRdb re-called the multiplex PCR reads, giving one row per CDR3 protein. Of around 760,000 distinct CDR3 sequences listed, roughly a third were seen once; the top ten hold more than 25%. The sequenced sample consisted of blood. The receptor source for this set is a woman in her thirties or forties with Graves' hyperthyroidism.

V usage is TRBV7-1 and J usage is TRBJ1-5; TRBD1 agrees at 7 bases. TRBV7-1 has ORF status, its function being uncertain. The ends lost 3 bases at V and 5 bases at J; junction bases unmatched: 4. This CDR3 region has 14 residues. CDR3 DNA sequence: TGTGCCAGCAGCTCTAAAGGGACAGATCAGCCCCAGCATTTT. Amino acid sequence: CASSSKGTDQPQHF.

This chain joins TRBV20-1 and TRBJ2-5, with TRBD1 matching 7 bases. The trim removed 2 bases at V and 5 bases at J, leaving 17 bases unmatched. The CDR3 extends over 17 amino acids. From germline, CDR1 is DFQATT and CDR2 SNEGSKA (reference sequence). CDR3 nucleotides: TGCAGTGCTAGATCCCCGGCCGGGCGACAGGGCGGGGAGACCCAGTACTTC. Encoded protein: CSARSPAGRQGGETQYF.

The CDR3 here is CAITAGTDANYGYTF. The CDR3 DNA reads TGTGCCATCACCGCCGGGACCGACGCTAACTATGGCTACACCTTC. This rearrangement joins TRBV10-3 to TRBJ1-2; weak D call: TRBD1 (5 bases). V lost 7 bases and J 0 bases, leaving 15 bases between the germline ends. CDR1 is ENHRY, CDR2 SYGVKD, per germline. CDR3 length equals 15 residues.

In this sample, this clonotype turned up a few times. The chain employs TRBV20-1 and TRBJ1-5, with D tentatively TRBD1 (6 bases). Germline assignment: CDR1 DFQATT and CDR2 SNEGSKA (reference sequence). The CDR3 is made up of 15 amino acids. Trimming removed 2 bases from V and 2 bases from J, with 13 bases in between. This CDR3 reads CSARIFGGGNQPQHF. CDR3 DNA sequence: TGCAGTGCTAGAATTTTTGGGGGCGGCAATCAGCCCCAGCATTTT.

Concerning this clonotype itself: This may be a read error: a much more frequent sequence differs by one nucleotide. Because it lacks the conserved phenylalanine or tryptophan at the end, this CDR3 is likely a read error. V gene TRBV7-9 combines with J gene TRBJ2-5, with D perhaps matching TRBD2 (5 bases). Trimming stripped 5 bases from V and 1 base from J, with 11 bases between. The CDR3 is 14 amino acids. CDR1 SEHNR and CDR2 FQNEAQ come from the germline V gene (reference sequence). DNA for the CDR3: TGTGCCAGCAGCCCAACGGGATTCCAAGAGACCCAGTACCTC. Translation gives CASSPTGFQETQYL.

DNA of the CDR3: TGTGCCAGCAGTTCCCAGACTACCGGGGTCGAGACCCAGTACTTC. Its protein is CASSSQTTGVETQYF. The chain links TRBV6-5 to TRBJ2-5; tentatively, D is TRBD2 (5 bases). Germline V gives CDR1 MNHEY, CDR2 SVGAGI. The CDR3 runs to 15 residues. Trimming cost V 4 bases and J 5 bases, with 17 bases left between them.

The J gene is TRBJ1-5, the V gene TRBV28; tentative D call: TRBD1 (5 bases). Deletions cut 5 bases from V and 15 bases from J, with 29 bases between. This CDR3 is 16 amino acids long. The germline CDR1 and CDR2 sequences are MDHEN and SYDVKM. The CDR3 DNA is TGTGCCAGCAGTCACTCCGGGACGCCGGAATCGAGGCCCAGGCATTTT. It translates to CASSHSGTPESRPRHF.

This clonotype was detected a few times. A much larger clone lies one base from this, so it may be a read error. The chain links TRBV9 to TRBJ1-1, with D unresolved. Germline V gives CDR1 SGDLS, CDR2 YYNGEE. The CDR3 length is 14 residues. The CDR3 DNA follows: TGTGCCAGCAGCGTAGTATGGGGAGGCACTGAAGCTCTCTTT. Its protein is CASSVVWGGTEALF.

The chain recombines TRBV7-9 with TRBJ2-7; no firm D call. Matching the DNA end better, TRBJ2-1 makes the J call doubtful. The germline gives CDR1 SEHNR, CDR2 FQNEAQ (reference sequence). This CDR3 spans 13 amino acids. CDR3 protein: CASSLVLVNEQFF. The CDR3 DNA is TGTGCCAGCAGCTTAGTGTTAGTCAATGAGCAGTTCTTC.

Note on this clonotype: At one end the junction does not follow the germline gene, possibly because of a read error. J is TRBJ1-5 and V is TRBV4-3, with 8 bases matching TRBD1. In germline, CDR1 is LGHNA, CDR2 YSLEER. The CDR3 consists of 13 residues. The CDR3 sequence: CASRQDRGQPQHF. The CDR3 DNA reads TGCGCCAGCAGGCAAGACAGGGGACAGCCCCAGCATTTT.

In this sample, this clonotype turned up a few times. The gene calls are TRBV10-3 and TRBJ2-5, with a possible D match to TRBD2 (5 bases). The germline V gene encodes CDR1 ENHRY and CDR2 SYGVKD. This CDR3 contains 13 residues. V was trimmed by 8 bases and J by 0 bases, leaving 10 bases between them. CDR3 bases: TGTGCCATCGCGGGTGACAACCAAGAGACCCAGTACTTC. Translating gives CAIAGDNQETQYF.

This chain connects TRBV5-5 to TRBJ1-3, with 8 bases fitting TRBD1. Per the germline V gene, CDR1 is SGHKS and CDR2 is YYEKEE (reference sequence). The length of the CDR3 is 15 residues. Germline trimming cut 4 bases from V and 3 bases from J; bases unmatched to any gene: 6. Here the CDR3 reads CASSRTGGDGNTIYF. CDR3 sequence (DNA): TGTGCCAGCAGCCGAACAGGGGGGGATGGAAACACCATATATTTT.

This clonotype has at least ten counts. The V gene is TRBV12-3 or TRBV12-4, the J gene TRBJ1-4; D perhaps matches TRBD1 (5 bases). The V end was cut by 4 bases, the J end by 7 bases, with 10 bases between. CDR3 length: 13 amino acids. The CDR3 reads CASSSTGGEKLFF. DNA of the CDR3: TGTGCCAGCAGTTCGACCGGGGGTGAAAAACTGTTTTTT.

The rearrangement joins TRBV7-2 to TRBJ1-1; D remains ambiguous. Germline CDR1 reads SGHTA; CDR2 reads FQGNSA. Trimming left V 5 bases short and J 7 bases short, with 14 bases between. The CDR3 is made up of 13 amino acids. DNA for the CDR3: TGTGCCAGCAGCCTTTCCCCCCAGGTTGAAGCTTTCTTT. Translated: CASSLSPQVEAFF. Full variable domain (remainder filled in from reference TRBV7-2 and TRBJ1-1): GAGVSQSPSNKVTEKGKDVELRCDPISGHTALYWYRQSLGQGLEFLIYFQGNSAPDKSGLPSDRFSAERTGGSVSTLTIQRTQQEDSAVYLCASSLSPQVEAFFGQGTRLTVV.

The J gene is TRBJ2-7, the V gene TRBV7-9, with TRBD2 matching over 7 bases. J lost 2 bases, V lost 6 bases, and 7 bases had no gene match. CDR1 is SEHNR and CDR2 is FQNEAQ in the germline V gene (reference sequence). The CDR3 is 14 residues long. Here the CDR3 reads CASSPSGEAYEQYF. The CDR3 region has the DNA TGTGCCAGCAGTCCCAGCGGGGAGGCCTACGAGCAGTACTTC. Full variable domain (outside the CDR3, taken from reference TRBV7-9 and TRBJ2-7): DTGVSQNPRHKITKRGQNVTFRCDPISEHNRLYWYRQTLGQGPEFLTYFQNEAQLEKSRLLSDRFSAERPKGSFSTLEIQRTEQGDSAMYLCASSPSGEAYEQYFGPGTRLTVT.

In its sample, this clonotype was seen many times. The chain has TRBV20-1 and TRBJ1-1, with D maybe TRBD1 (6 bases). The CDR3 is made up of 13 amino acids. CDR1 is DFQATT and CDR2 is SNEGSKA in the germline V gene (reference sequence). Trimming stripped 6 bases from V and 3 bases from J, with 14 bases between. The CDR3 coding sequence is TGCAGTGCGACGGACAGCCTTTACACTGAAGCTTTCTTT. The encoded protein is CSATDSLYTEAFF.

This clonotype was counted between two and nine times. This chain links TRBV5-6 with TRBJ2-7; D is unresolved. This CDR3 region has 15 residues. The germline V and J ends were trimmed by 2 bases and 2 bases, with 14 bases remaining between them. CDR1 and CDR2 (germline): SGHDT, YYEEEE. CDR3 DNA sequence: TGTGCCAGCAGCTTTGGCAGCTACCTCACCTACGAGCAGTACTTC. This sequence encodes CASSFGSYLTYEQYF.

V usage is TRBV7-2 and J usage is TRBJ2-5, with D possibly TRBD2 on 6 matching bases. The germline gives CDR1 SGHTA, CDR2 FQGNSA. CDR3 size: 16 residues. V was trimmed by 1 base and J by 11 bases, leaving 23 bases between them. The CDR3 nucleotides read TGTGCCAGCAGCTTAGGTGCGGGACTCCGCACAGATACGCAGTACTTC. Its translation: CASSLGAGLRTDTQYF.

This clonotype appeared once. The chain uses TRBV15 and TRBJ1-2, with 8 bases fitting TRBD1. Germline lookup yields CDR1 LNHNV and CDR2 YYDKDF (reference sequence). This CDR3 contains 16 residues. The J segment lost 1 base and the V segment lost 5 bases, leaving 9 bases of the junction unmatched. For the CDR3, the DNA is TGTGCCACCAGCGAAGAGTCGACAGGGGTTAACTATGGCTACACCTTC. Its translation: CATSEESTGVNYGYTF.

The V call is TRBV10-3, the J call TRBJ1-2; 10 bases line up with TRBD1. V shed 4 bases, J shed 1 base, and the junction held 6 bases outside the gene matches. This CDR3 has 16 residues. Germline V CDR1 and CDR2: ENHRY, SYGVKD. CDR3 residues: CAISAGQGVNNYGYTF. CDR3 DNA: TGTGCCATCAGTGCCGGACAGGGGGTCAATAACTATGGCTACACCTTC.

This clonotype occurred many times. The rearrangement uses TRBV6-5 and TRBJ1-5; TRBD1 aligns across 7 bases. Trimming removed 6 bases from V and 2 bases from J; junction bases left unmatched: 7. Per the germline V gene, CDR1 is MNHEY and CDR2 is SVGAGI. The CDR3 is 15 residues long. CDR3 sequence (DNA): TGTGCCAGCAGCCCCGGACAGGTCCGCAATCAGCCCCAGCATTTT. Protein: CASSPGQVRNQPQHF.

This clonotype was seen ten or more times. The chain joins TRBV12-3 or TRBV12-4 to TRBJ1-6; 7 bases map to TRBD1. With 5 bases clipped from V and 0 bases from J, the junction kept 7 bases outside the gene matches. There are 17 residues in the CDR3. The CDR3 spells CASSPRQGSSYNSPLHF. The CDR3 coding sequence is TGTGCCAGCAGTCCTCGACAGGGCAGCTCCTATAATTCACCCCTCCACTTT.

This clonotype occurred many times. CDR3 bases: TGTGCCATCAGTGAGTCGCCAGGTTCCCAAGAGACCCAGTACTTC. Its protein product is CAISESPGSQETQYF. This rearrangement joins TRBV10-3 to TRBJ2-5; D is undetermined. Trimming shortened V by 0 bases and J by 1 base, and 9 bases separated the two germline ends. Germline V CDR1 and CDR2: ENHRY, SYGVKD. The CDR3 totals 15 residues.

The count of this clonotype is one. The genes are TRBV7-2 and TRBJ1-6; 9 bases are shared with TRBD1. V dropped 6 bases and J dropped 8; count of bases not matched to a gene: 5. In germline, CDR1 is SGHTA, CDR2 FQGNSA. This CDR3 contains 14 residues. The DNA for the CDR3 is TGTGCCAGCAGTGGGGACAGGGAGGATTCACCCCTCCACTTT. As protein: CASSGDREDSPLHF.

This clonotype was found many times. The chain links TRBV29-1 to TRBJ1-1, with a weak D call TRBD1 (6 bases). The CDR3 is made up of 11 amino acids. Germline V CDR1 and CDR2: SQVTM, ANQGSEA. V shed 7 bases and J shed 3 bases, with 9 bases lying between them. CDR3 DNA sequence: TGCAGCGGGGACAAGTACACTGAAGCTTTCTTT. Residues: CSGDKYTEAFF.

The chain uses TRBV20-1 and TRBJ1-2; D possibly corresponds to TRBD1 (5 bases). Germline values: CDR1 DFQATT, CDR2 SNEGSKA (reference sequence). This CDR3 contains 15 residues. V gave up 3 bases and J gave up 2 bases, with 16 bases separating them. The CDR3 sequence: CSASSGTRGNYGYTF. The DNA of the CDR3 is TGCAGTGCTAGTTCCGGGACGAGAGGAAACTATGGCTACACCTTC.

This clonotype was found many times. The J gene is TRBJ1-2, the V gene TRBV24-1; maybe TRBD1 (5 bases). V was trimmed by 4 bases and J by 6 bases, leaving 23 bases between them. Germline CDR1 KGHDR, CDR2 SFDVKD. The CDR3 extends over 17 amino acids. For the CDR3, the DNA is TGTGCCACCAGTGACGTCACATACAGTGGGGGGACGCATGGCTACACCTTC. Protein product: CATSDVTYSGGTHGYTF.